This T cell receptor beta chain was captured by sequencing in a study of long-term antiretroviral therapy in people with HIV. Survey level was the resolution at which the v3.0 immunoSEQ assay ran. Data came from immunoSEQ multiplex PCR; TCRdb stores just in-frame clones and leaves some out. Found here are more than 20,000 clones, about 85% of them singletons; the top ten hold approximately 3.9%. Trimming removed 9 bases at V and 3 bases at J, with 5 bases between. CDR1 is SGHTA, CDR2 FQGTGA, per germline. This CDR3 has 10 residues. Material: unsorted PBMCs, obtained 1.9 years after starting antiretroviral therapy. This sequence joins TRBV7-3 and TRBJ2-5; the D is unclear. This receptor was obtained from a woman in her 30s with HIV. CDR3 region: CAREEETQYF. CDR3 DNA sequence: TGTGCCAGGGAAGAAGAGACCCAGTACTTC.